A single sample gave rise to the 14 T cell receptor beta chains below, sequenced in a study of PD-1 blockade in classical Hodgkin lymphoma. The time point: cycle 4 day 1 (C4D1), after less than 7 weeks of nivolumab. Each patient relapsed following autologous stem cell transplantation, and prior brentuximab vedotin exposure differed. Assay used: immunoSEQ multiplex PCR; TCRdb lists only in-frame clones, some missing. The repertoire holds under 9,000 clones, 87% seen once, with 30% to 35% in the top ten. The source was peripheral blood mononuclear cells (PBMCs), collected before the fourth cycle of nivolumab. These receptors were obtained from a human donor with classical Hodgkin lymphoma.

The gene calls are TRBV18 and TRBJ2-5; D possibly corresponds to TRBD1 (5 bases). Trimming took 0 bases from V and 2 from J, leaving 10 bases between them. CDR3 length: 15 residues. The germline V gene encodes CDR1 KGHSH and CDR2 LQKENI. The CDR3 sequence is CASSPPHRRQETQYF. The CDR3 nucleotides read TGTGCCAGCTCACCACCGCACAGGCGACAAGAGACCCAGTACTTC.

The chain is built from TRBV28 and TRBJ2-3, with TRBD2 identical over 13 bases. The CDR3 has 16 amino acids. CDR1 MDHEN and CDR2 SYDVKM come from the germline V gene. V dropped 8 bases and J dropped 3; count of bases not matched to a gene: 8. The CDR3 sequence: CASSRTSGRRTDTQYF. The CDR3 nucleotides are TGTGCCAGCTCTAGGACTAGCGGGAGAAGGACAGATACGCAGTATTTT.

The rearrangement uses TRBV5-4 and TRBJ2-1, with 10 bases identical to TRBD2. The CDR3 is 15 amino acids. V lost 6 bases and J lost 6; bases outside the gene matches: 9. From germline, CDR1 is SGHNT and CDR2 YYREEE (reference sequence). Written as DNA, the CDR3 is TGTGCCAGCAAGGTAAGGACTAGCGGTCCCAATGAGCAGTTCTTC. The encoded protein is CASKVRTSGPNEQFF.

The rearrangement links TRBV2 to TRBJ2-4, with 12 bases matching TRBD1. V dropped 4 bases and J dropped 0; count of bases not matched to a gene: 10. Germline CDR1 is SNHLY and CDR2 is FYNNEI. The CDR3 covers 19 residues. In nucleotides, the CDR3 is TGTGCCAGCAGTGGGGACAGGGGGCGTTTTCAAATAGCCAAAAACATTCAGTACTTC. This gives the protein CASSGDRGRFQIAKNIQYF.

This chain uses TRBV11-2 with TRBJ1-2; no clear D gene. The germline V gene encodes CDR1 SGHAT and CDR2 FQNNGV. The CDR3 has 14 amino acids. The V end lost 4 bases, the J end lost 6 bases, and 15 bases lay between the germline ends. CDR3 residues: CASSSVGRTDGYTF. Here the CDR3 DNA reads TGTGCCAGCAGCTCGGTGGGCAGGACTGATGGCTACACCTTC.

This clone showed up just a few times. The chain carries TRBV7-2 and TRBJ1-1; D not resolved. The CDR3 loop spans 13 amino acids. V lost 3 bases and J lost 0, with 5 bases in between. Germline CDR1 is SGHTA and CDR2 is FQGNSA. CDR3 sequence reads: CASSLGMNTEAFF. The CDR3 bases are TGTGCCAGCAGCTTGGGGATGAACACTGAAGCTTTCTTT. Looking up the rest from reference TRBV7-2 and TRBJ1-1 gives the full variable domain: GAGVSQSPSNKVTEKGKDVELRCDPISGHTALYWYRQSLGQGLEFLIYFQGNSAPDKSGLPSDRFSAERTGGSVSTLTIQRTQQEDSAVYLCASSLGMNTEAFFGQGTRLTVV.

The chain links TRBV7-6 to TRBJ2-5; 15 bases agree with TRBD2. The CDR3 runs to 16 residues. Germline V gene sequence: CDR1 SGHVS, CDR2 FNYEAQ. With V trimmed by 3 bases and J by 7 bases, 6 bases remained unmatched. The CDR3 reads CASSLGGLAGGMTQYF. Written as DNA, the CDR3 is TGTGCCAGCAGCTTGGGGGGACTAGCGGGAGGAATGACCCAGTACTTC. The whole variable domain, filled in from reference TRBV7-6 and TRBJ2-5, reads GAGVSQSPRYKVTKRGQDVALRCDPISGHVSLYWYRQALGQGPEFLTYFNYEAQQDKSGLPNDRFSAERPEGSISTLTIQRTEQRDSAMYRCASSLGGLAGGMTQYFGPGTRLLVL.

V gene TRBV5-4 combines with J gene TRBJ1-2, with 8 bases identical to TRBD1. From germline, CDR1 is SGHNT and CDR2 YYREEE (reference sequence). The CDR3 loop spans 14 amino acids. The junction had 2 bases not matched to a gene; V was cut back by 0 bases and J by 4 bases. CDR3 nucleotides: TGTGCCAGCAGCTTGGACAGGGGGGTCTATGGCTACACCTTC. Its protein is CASSLDRGVYGYTF.

The rearrangement uses TRBV27 and TRBJ2-7, with D perhaps given as TRBD1 or TRBD2 (5 bases each). Germline V gives CDR1 MNHEY, CDR2 SMNVEV (reference sequence). The CDR3 sequence is 16 residues long. Between the trimmed V and J ends, which lost 2 bases and 2 bases, there was a span of 16 bases. CDR3 sequence (DNA): TGTGCCAGCAGTTTAAGGCCCCCGGGGCCCACCTACGAGCAGTACTTC. It specifies CASSLRPPGPTYEQYF.

V usage is TRBV7-2 and J usage is TRBJ2-4; 7 nucleotides agree with TRBD1. The ends lost 4 bases at V and 6 bases at J; junction bases unmatched: 3. Germline V gene data show CDR1 as SGHTA and CDR2 as FQGNSA. CDR3 length equals 13 residues. The CDR3 coding sequence is TGTGCCAGCAGCTCGGGACAGACAAACATTCAGTACTTC. This gives the protein CASSSGQTNIQYF.

This clone showed up just a few times. This rearrangement joins TRBV7-2 to TRBJ2-5, with a weak D call TRBD2 (5 bases). Germline lookup yields CDR1 SGHTA and CDR2 FQGNSA. The CDR3 loop spans 15 amino acids. V was trimmed by 5 bases and J by 5 bases, leaving 18 bases between them. The CDR3 spells CASSLRSGSRETQYF. CDR3 sequence (DNA): TGTGCCAGCAGCCTACGGTCTGGGAGCCGGGAGACCCAGTACTTC.

The chain joins TRBV20-1 to TRBJ2-1, with no clear D. From germline, CDR1 is DFQATT and CDR2 SNEGSKA (reference sequence). CDR3 length equals 11 residues. The V gene lost 0 bases and the J gene lost 10 bases, with 7 bases spanning the gap. The CDR3 DNA reads TGCAGTGCTAGAGATCCGCCCGAGCAGTTCTTC. Residues: CSARDPPEQFF.

V is TRBV27 and J is TRBJ2-7; the D is unclear. V lost 2 bases and J lost 4, with 12 bases in between. Looked up from germline, CDR1 is MNHEY and CDR2 is SMNVEV (reference sequence). The CDR3 sequence is 14 residues long. The chain's CDR3 is CASSLALGLYEQYF. As DNA, the CDR3 is TGTGCCAGCAGTTTAGCGTTGGGTTTGTACGAGCAGTACTTC.

The genes are TRBV6-5 and TRBJ2-7; the match to TRBD2 covers 8 bases. This CDR3 contains 14 residues. Germline V gives CDR1 MNHEY, CDR2 SVGAGI. V was pared by 4 bases and J by 6 bases, with 8 bases of the junction left unmatched. The CDR3 sequence: CASSWTSSLSEQYF. The CDR3 nucleotides are TGTGCCAGCAGTTGGACTAGCAGCTTGTCCGAGCAGTACTTC.